This passage covers 17 T cell receptor beta chains from one sample sequenced in a study of blood T cell repertoires in COVID-19. Only in-frame clones appear in the TCRdb table, and some are missing; sequencing was by immunoSEQ multiplex PCR. The data show some 170,000 clones, roughly 90% seen once. Sequencing was carried out using peripheral blood. These receptors all stem from a woman between 50 and 59 years old with acute or convalescent COVID-19.

The chain combines TRBV6-2 or TRBV6-3 with TRBJ2-5; TRBD2 might be the D (7 bases). Germline V gene sequence: CDR1 MNHEY, CDR2 SVGEGT. V was shortened by 2 bases and J by 4 bases, with 23 bases between the two germline ends. The CDR3 totals 18 residues. The CDR3 DNA sequence: TGTGCCAGCAGTTACGGTCGGGCGGCGGGGGCGTCTCGAGAGACCCAGTACTTC. Translated: CASSYGRAAGASRETQYF.

The chain combines TRBV2 with TRBJ1-2; D ambiguous. V was cut by 4 bases and J by 3 bases, with 15 bases left in between. The CDR3 has 15 residues. Germline loops: CDR1 SNHLY, CDR2 FYNNEI. The CDR3 protein is CASSVGELRYYGYTF. The CDR3 bases are TGTGCCAGCAGTGTAGGCGAACTAAGGTACTATGGCTACACCTTC. Complete variable domain (other parts from reference TRBV2 and TRBJ1-2): EPEVTQTPSHQVTQMGQEVILRCVPISNHLYFYWYRQILGQKVEFLVSFYNNEISEKSEIFDDQFSVERPDGSNFTLKIRSTKLEDSAMYFCASSVGELRYYGYTFGSGTRLTVV.

This chain connects TRBV19 to TRBJ1-5; 8 bases are shared with TRBD1. With 6 bases clipped from V and 4 bases from J, the junction kept 8 bases outside the gene matches. The germline gives CDR1 LNHDA, CDR2 SQIVND (reference sequence). This CDR3 region has 15 residues. CDR3 DNA sequence: TGTGCCAGTAGACTACAGGGGGGAGGAAATCAGCCCCAGCATTTT. This encodes CASRLQGGGNQPQHF.

This chain uses TRBV10-3 with TRBJ2-5; D remains unclear. The germline V gene encodes CDR1 ENHRY and CDR2 SYGVKD. The length of the CDR3 is 13 residues. V was shortened by 1 base and J by 3 bases, with 6 bases between the two germline ends. The CDR3 is CAISEWQEETQYF. The DNA for the CDR3 is TGTGCCATCAGTGAGTGGCAGGAAGAGACCCAGTACTTC.

The chain combines TRBV7-3 with TRBJ2-7; TRBD1 matches at 7 bases. The germline V gene encodes CDR1 SGHTA and CDR2 FQGTGA. After removal of 3 bases from V and 6 bases from J, the junction contained 5 bases not matched to a gene. This CDR3 is built from 13 residues. Here the CDR3 reads CASSFDRVSEQYF. CDR3 bases: TGTGCCAGCAGCTTCGACAGGGTTAGCGAGCAGTACTTC.

The V and J genes are TRBV19 and TRBJ2-7; TRBD2 matches at 11 bases. With V trimmed by 3 bases and J by 2 bases, 3 bases remained unmatched. The CDR3 has 15 residues. In germline, CDR1 is LNHDA, CDR2 SQIVND (reference sequence). CDR3 in DNA: TGTGCCAGTAGTATCACTAGCGGGGGTACCTACGAGCAGTACTTC. Amino acid sequence: CASSITSGGTYEQYF. The full variable domain, its missing parts supplied by reference TRBV19 and TRBJ2-7, is DGGITQSPKYLFRKEGQNVTLSCEQNLNHDAMYWYRQDPGQGLRLIYYSQIVNDFQKGDIAEGYSVSREKKESFPLTVTSAQKNPTAFYLCASSITSGGTYEQYFGPGTRLTVT.

This clone showed up just a few times. The J gene is TRBJ1-2, the V gene TRBV19, with TRBD1 matching over 8 bases. Germline CDR1 LNHDA, CDR2 SQIVND (reference sequence). There are 14 residues in the CDR3. After removal of 5 bases from V and 4 bases from J, the junction contained 6 bases not matched to a gene. As DNA, the CDR3 is TGTGCCAGTAGTCCCACAGGGGGGGTCTATGGCTACACCTTC. This gives the protein CASSPTGGVYGYTF.

The sample holds one count of this clone. This chain uses TRBV2 with TRBJ1-6; D unresolved. From germline, CDR1 is SNHLY and CDR2 FYNNEI. This CDR3 comprises 12 residues. V lost 5 bases and J lost 9, with 8 bases in between. The CDR3 sequence: CASSWLSSPLHF. Here the CDR3 DNA reads TGTGCCAGCAGTTGGCTGTCTTCACCCCTCCACTTT. Filled out from reference TRBV2 and TRBJ1-6, the complete variable domain reads EPEVTQTPSHQVTQMGQEVILRCVPISNHLYFYWYRQILGQKVEFLVSFYNNEISEKSEIFDDQFSVERPDGSNFTLKIRSTKLEDSAMYFCASSWLSSPLHFGNGTRLTVT.

The chain uses TRBV7-2 and TRBJ2-4; 7 bases align to TRBD1. CDR1 SGHTA and CDR2 FQGNSA come from the germline V gene. This CDR3 is built from 14 residues. With V trimmed by 1 base and J by 6 bases, 3 bases remained unmatched. The chain's CDR3 is CASSLGTGGNIQYF. In DNA, the CDR3 is TGTGCCAGCAGCTTAGGGACAGGAGGAAACATTCAGTACTTC.

CDR3 in DNA: TGCGCCAGCAGCCAAGATATGGGAGCGGGAGGGGATGAGCAGTTCTTC. This translates into CASSQDMGAGGDEQFF. V is TRBV4-3 and J is TRBJ2-1; 10 bases fit TRBD2. Losses at the gene ends were 0 bases for V and 8 bases for J; bases not matched to a gene: 7. The CDR3 is 16 amino acids. Germline V gives CDR1 LGHNA, CDR2 YSLEER.

V and J are TRBV18 and TRBJ1-1; the D gene is possibly TRBD1 (5 bases). V lost 1 base and J 1 base, leaving 10 bases between the germline ends. The CDR3 contains 15 residues. CDR1 KGHSH and CDR2 LQKENI come from the germline V gene. CDR3 in amino acids: CASSPLGPGNTEAFF. Here the CDR3 DNA reads TGTGCCAGCTCACCACTGGGGCCGGGGAACACTGAAGCTTTCTTT.

The genes are TRBV2 and TRBJ2-3; the D gene is possibly TRBD2 (6 bases). The V end was cut by 3 bases, the J end by 1 base, with 11 bases between. This CDR3 spans 15 amino acids. Germline V lookup: CDR1 SNHLY, CDR2 FYNNEI. The CDR3 spells CASSDLTGGTDTQYF. In DNA form, the CDR3 reads TGTGCCAGCAGTGACCTAACGGGAGGCACAGATACGCAGTATTTT.

The V gene is TRBV6-2 or TRBV6-3, the J gene TRBJ1-1, with a weak D call TRBD1 (6 bases). Looked up from germline, CDR1 is MNHEY and CDR2 is SVGEGT. There are 15 residues in the CDR3. The germline V and J ends were trimmed by 0 bases and 4 bases, with 12 bases remaining between them. The CDR3 sequence is CASSYSLRTATEAFF. Here the CDR3 DNA reads TGTGCCAGCAGTTACTCTTTACGGACAGCCACTGAAGCTTTCTTT.

The rearrangement joins TRBV5-6 to TRBJ1-3; D is possibly TRBD1 (5 bases). Germline loops: CDR1 SGHDT, CDR2 YYEEEE. The CDR3 has 14 amino acids. V lost 2 bases and J lost 2, with 8 bases in between. This CDR3 is CASSFGRAGNTIYF. The DNA of the CDR3 is TGTGCCAGCAGCTTCGGCAGGGCTGGAAACACCATATATTTT.

The genes are TRBV5-1 and TRBJ1-5, with no clear D. The germline V gene encodes CDR1 SGHRS and CDR2 YFSETQ. There are 13 residues in the CDR3. Trimming stripped 0 bases from V and 7 bases from J, with 8 bases between. The CDR3 protein is CASSLEGGQPQHF. The CDR3, as DNA: TGCGCCAGCAGCTTGGAGGGCGGGCAGCCCCAGCATTTT.

The chain combines TRBV19 with TRBJ2-3, with 11 bases lining up with TRBD2. V was clipped by 4 bases and J by 0 bases; unmatched bases: 9. The CDR3 has 18 amino acids. Germline assignment: CDR1 LNHDA and CDR2 SQIVND (reference sequence). CDR3 nucleotide sequence: TGTGCCAGTAGTACCCGACTAGCGGGACCGTACAGCACAGATACGCAGTATTTT. It is translated as CASSTRLAGPYSTDTQYF.

DNA of the CDR3: TGTGCCACCAGTGATTCACGTCCCGGGACAGGGGGCTGGACTGAAGCTTTCTTT. Protein sequence: CATSDSRPGTGGWTEAFF. The rearrangement links TRBV24-1 to TRBJ1-1; 12 bases agree with TRBD1. Trimming removed 2 bases from V and 5 bases from J; junction bases left unmatched: 11. CDR3 size: 18 residues. Germline CDR1 reads KGHDR; CDR2 reads SFDVKD.